The next 19 T cell receptor beta chains were all read from a single sample in a study of beta chain features in type 1 diabetes (dated by TCRdb to 2016 to 2019). General conclusions and limits of the study: A moderate but significant shortening of TCRB CDR3 length was observed in type 1 diabetes patients in all four CD4+ subsets.

Libraries were prepared through the immunoSEQ multiplex PCR assay. All of the isolated RNA was reverse transcribed with the High Capacity cDNA Reverse Transcription Kit, so expressed TCRB transcripts were sequenced. The table was pulled from immuneACCESS by TCRdb, which kept in-frame rearrangements only. Such tables lose some clones; where checked, under half of the loss comes from unresolved V genes, and the rest has no known cause. In this sample the table shows about 390,000 clones, 9.6% of which occur a single time. The ten biggest clones cover approximately 0.6% of the sample. Antigen specificity for these receptors is unknown. The sample consisted of central memory CD4+ T cells from blood. Source of these receptors: a young man with type 1 diabetes.

V is TRBV9 and J is TRBJ2-4; D not certain. In germline, CDR1 is SGDLS, CDR2 YYNGEE. V lost 4 bases and J 9 bases, leaving 20 bases between the germline ends. The CDR3 runs 15 residues. CDR3: CASSLSSSPEGIQYF. CDR3 nucleotides: TGTGCCAGCAGCCTCTCATCAAGTCCGGAAGGCATTCAGTACTTC.

The V and J genes are TRBV4-3 and TRBJ2-5, with 7 nucleotides matching TRBD1. CDR1 is LGHNA and CDR2 is YSLEER in the germline V gene. V lost 1 base, J lost 1 base, and 6 bases stayed unmatched. This CDR3 is built from 16 residues. CDR3 in amino acids: CASSQGQGTSQETQYF. The CDR3 DNA follows: TGCGCCAGCAGCCAAGGACAGGGTACTAGCCAAGAGACCCAGTACTTC.

This clone was seen only a few times. The rearrangement uses TRBV7-3 and TRBJ2-5, with 7 bases fitting TRBD1. The V and J ends lost 5 bases and 2 bases, in that order; junction bases with no gene match: 5. Germline CDR1 reads SGHTA; CDR2 reads FQGTGA. The CDR3 runs 14 residues. DNA of the CDR3: TGTGCCAGCAGCCGAGGGACAGTACAAGAGACCCAGTACTTC. Translated: CASSRGTVQETQYF.

This chain connects TRBV14 to TRBJ2-5; TRBD1 matches 7 bases. The trim removed 2 bases at V and 0 bases at J, leaving 9 bases unmatched. Germline CDR1 and CDR2: SGHDN and FVKESK. CDR3 length: 17 amino acids. The CDR3, as DNA: TGTGCCAGCAGCCAATGGAAAGGGGGCACCCACCAAGAGACCCAGTACTTC. Translating it yields CASSQWKGGTHQETQYF. The variable domain in full, with the rest retrieved from reference TRBV14 and TRBJ2-5, is EAGVTQFPSHSVIEKGQTVTLRCDPISGHDNLYWYRRVMGKEIKFLLHFVKESKQDESGMPNNRFLAERTGGTYSTLKVQPAELEDSGVYFCASSQWKGGTHQETQYFGPGTRLLVL.

This clone came up many times. The gene calls are TRBV4-1 and TRBJ2-5; D remains ambiguous. CDR3 length: 13 residues. CDR1 is MGHRA, CDR2 YSYEKL, per germline. Trimming removed 4 bases at V and 1 base at J, with 7 bases between. CDR3 coding DNA: TGCGCCAGCAGCCGTCTGGGCCAAGAGACCCAGTACTTC. This gives the protein CASSRLGQETQYF.

This clone was seen a handful of times. CDR3 sequence reads: CASRAQGTDTQYF. In nucleotides, the CDR3 is TGTGCCAGTAGGGCTCAAGGGACAGATACGCAGTATTTT. The chain recombines TRBV19 with TRBJ2-3, with D uncertain. The V and J ends lost 6 bases and 3 bases respectively, with 10 bases between them. CDR3 length: 13 residues. Germline-derived CDR1 and CDR2 are LNHDA and SQIVND (reference sequence).

This chain uses TRBV7-3 with TRBJ2-6; possible D gene TRBD2, 5 bases. Deletions cut 3 bases from V and 4 bases from J, with 7 bases between. This CDR3 region has 14 residues. CDR1 and CDR2 (germline): SGHTA, FQGTGA. The CDR3 reads CASSFSGGANVLTF. The DNA for the CDR3 is TGTGCCAGCAGCTTTTCGGGAGGGGCCAACGTCCTGACTTTC.

This clone was counted only a few times. This sequence joins TRBV7-9 and TRBJ2-5, with D perhaps TRBD2 (7 bases). The V gene's germline CDR1 is SEHNR and CDR2 FQNEAQ (reference sequence). The CDR3 covers 16 residues. The V end lost 4 bases, the J end lost 7 bases, and 22 bases lay between the germline ends. The CDR3 sequence: CASSSPGGQRTATQYF. CDR3 coding DNA: TGTGCCAGCAGCTCCCCCGGGGGGCAGCGGACTGCGACCCAGTACTTC.

V and J are TRBV4-2 and TRBJ2-5; 7 bases are a match to TRBD2. The CDR3 runs 14 residues. Germline CDR1 is LGHNA and CDR2 is YNFKEQ. V shed 3 bases, J shed 3 bases, and the junction held 4 bases outside the gene matches. The CDR3 here is CASSQREFEETQYF. The CDR3 DNA sequence: TGTGCCAGCAGCCAGCGGGAGTTCGAAGAGACCCAGTACTTC.

Comments on this clone: The sample has other DNA sequences that encode this CDR3 too. V usage is TRBV25-1 and J usage is TRBJ1-4; no clear D. The V gene's germline CDR1 is MGHDK and CDR2 SYGVNS. The CDR3 is 10 residues long. Trimming pared 4 bases from V and 8 bases from J, leaving 2 bases between. CDR3 DNA sequence: TGTGCCAGCAGTGCCGAAAAACTGTTTTTT. Its translation: CASSAEKLFF.

On this clone itself: Other DNA sequences in this specimen translate into the identical CDR3. The chain joins TRBV11-2 to TRBJ2-3; D unclear. The CDR3 sequence is 12 residues long. Germline loops: CDR1 SGHAT, CDR2 FQNNGV. With 5 bases removed from V and 5 bases from J, the gap between germline ends came to 8 bases. CDR3 in amino acids: CASSPQGDTQYF. In DNA form, the CDR3 reads TGTGCCAGCAGCCCCCAAGGAGATACGCAGTATTTT.

The genes are TRBV4-2 and TRBJ1-2; D remains unclear. Germline assignment: CDR1 LGHNA and CDR2 YNFKEQ. Trimming shortened V by 4 bases and J by 8 bases, and 17 bases separated the two germline ends. The CDR3 covers 14 residues. In DNA form, the CDR3 reads TGTGCCAGCAGCCGGGCAGACCCGTCCGCCGGCTACACCTTC. Residues: CASSRADPSAGYTF.

The V gene is TRBV5-1, the J gene TRBJ2-7; D might be TRBD2 (6 bases). Between the trimmed V and J ends, which lost 0 bases and 2 bases, there was a span of 9 bases. There are 14 residues in the CDR3. The germline CDR1 and CDR2 sequences are SGHRS and YFSETQ. The CDR3 protein is CASSLGLATYEQYF. CDR3 in DNA: TGCGCCAGCAGCTTGGGTCTAGCGACCTACGAGCAGTACTTC.

The genes are TRBV4-1 and TRBJ2-3, with 7 bases aligning to TRBD1. Germline V gives CDR1 MGHRA, CDR2 YSYEKL. The CDR3 length is 16 residues. V lost 4 bases and J lost 2; bases outside the gene matches: 9. Written as DNA, the CDR3 is TGCGCCAGCAGCCTAATCCTAGGGGGCTCCACAGATACGCAGTATTTT. This encodes CASSLILGGSTDTQYF.

CDR3 nucleotides: TGTGCCACCACACCGGGACACACTAATGAAAAACTGTTTTTT. Translation gives CATTPGHTNEKLFF. J is TRBJ1-4 and V is TRBV2, with D possibly TRBD1 on 6 matching bases. This CDR3 has 14 residues. V was clipped by 10 bases and J by 2 bases, with 14 bases between them. From germline, CDR1 is SNHLY and CDR2 FYNNEI.

This clone has only one observation. The chain recombines TRBV9 with TRBJ2-1; 10 nucleotides line up with TRBD2. Losses at the gene ends were 4 bases for V and 8 bases for J; bases not matched to a gene: 15. The CDR3 is 17 amino acids. CDR1 and CDR2 from the germline V gene are SGDLS and YYNGEE. CDR3 sequence (DNA): TGTGCCAGCAGCCCCAGACTAGCGGGTCCTAACGGCGATGAGCAGTTCTTC. Its translation: CASSPRLAGPNGDEQFF.

This clone appeared a few times. The chain links TRBV4-2 to TRBJ1-1; TRBD1 is a possible D gene (6 bases). The CDR3 extends over 15 amino acids. Germline values: CDR1 LGHNA, CDR2 YNFKEQ. V lost 4 bases and J lost 1, with 13 bases in between. CDR3 residues: CASSRTTGKNTEAFF. DNA of the CDR3: TGTGCCAGCAGCCGAACTACAGGGAAGAACACTGAAGCTTTCTTT.

V is TRBV29-1 and J is TRBJ2-3; 7 nucleotides match TRBD2. Trimming cost V 7 bases and J 1 base; bases outside gene matches: 11. Germline values: CDR1 SQVTM, CDR2 ANQGSEA. The CDR3 runs 15 residues. CDR3 bases: TGCAGCGCCAACTCGGGCGGGAGTGGCACAGATACGCAGTATTTT. Its translation is CSANSGGSGTDTQYF.

The chain carries TRBV18 and TRBJ2-5; possible D gene TRBD1, 5 bases. Per germline, CDR1 KGHSH and CDR2 LQKENI. This CDR3 spans 15 amino acids. Trimming cost V 2 bases and J 2 bases, with 12 bases left between them. The CDR3 region is CASSPRQNTQETQYF. CDR3 sequence (DNA): TGTGCCAGCTCACCAAGACAGAACACACAAGAGACCCAGTACTTC.